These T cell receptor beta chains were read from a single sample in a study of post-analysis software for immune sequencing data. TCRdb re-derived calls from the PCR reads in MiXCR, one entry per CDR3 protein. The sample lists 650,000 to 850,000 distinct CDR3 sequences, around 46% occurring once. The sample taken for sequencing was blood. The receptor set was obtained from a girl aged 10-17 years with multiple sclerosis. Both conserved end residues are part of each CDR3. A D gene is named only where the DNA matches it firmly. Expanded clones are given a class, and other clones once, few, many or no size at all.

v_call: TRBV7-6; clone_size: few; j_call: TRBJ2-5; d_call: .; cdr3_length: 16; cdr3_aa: CASTQTPLINQETQYF; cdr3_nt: TGTGCCAGCACCCAAACCCCACTTATCAACCAAGAGACCCAGTACTTC
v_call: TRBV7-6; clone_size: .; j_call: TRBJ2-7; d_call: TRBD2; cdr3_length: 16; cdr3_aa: CASSRSGLAGAAEQYF; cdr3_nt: TGTGCCAGCAGCCGGTCGGGACTAGCGGGAGCGGCCGAGCAGTACTTC
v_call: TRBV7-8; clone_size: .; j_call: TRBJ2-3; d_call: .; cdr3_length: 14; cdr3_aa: CASSLGRGADTQYF; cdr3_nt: TGTGCCAGCAGCTTAGGTCGCGGTGCAGATACGCAGTATTTT
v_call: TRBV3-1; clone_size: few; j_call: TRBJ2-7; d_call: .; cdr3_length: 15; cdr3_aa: CASSHTGLGSYEQYF; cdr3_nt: TGTGCCAGCAGCCACACGGGGCTTGGGTCCTACGAGCAGTACTTC
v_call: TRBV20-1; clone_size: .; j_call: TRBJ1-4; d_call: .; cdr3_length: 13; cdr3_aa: CSASPQGGEKLFF; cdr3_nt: TGCAGTGCCTCGCCTCAGGGCGGTGAAAAACTGTTTTTT
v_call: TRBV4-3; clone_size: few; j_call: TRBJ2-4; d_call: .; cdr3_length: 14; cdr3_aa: CASSPWTGGGIQYF; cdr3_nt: TGCGCCAGCAGCCCTTGGACAGGAGGGGGCATTCAGTACTTC
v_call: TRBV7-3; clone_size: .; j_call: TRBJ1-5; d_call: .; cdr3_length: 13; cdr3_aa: CASSLNTQQPQHF; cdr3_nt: TGTGCCAGCAGCTTAAACACTCAGCAGCCCCAGCATTTT
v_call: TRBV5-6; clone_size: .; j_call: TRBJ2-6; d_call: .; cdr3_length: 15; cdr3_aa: CASSLTGPGANVRTF; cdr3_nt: TGTGCCAGCAGCTTGACGGGGCCCGGGGCCAACGTCCGGACTTTC
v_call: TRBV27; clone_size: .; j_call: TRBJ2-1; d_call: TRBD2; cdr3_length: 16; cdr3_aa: CASSLYGLAGYNEQFF; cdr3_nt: TGTGCCAGCAGTTTATACGGCCTAGCGGGTTACAATGAGCAGTTCTTC
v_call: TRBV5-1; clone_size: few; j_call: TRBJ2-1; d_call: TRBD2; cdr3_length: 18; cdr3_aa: CASSSPASGRTPYNEQFF; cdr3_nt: TGCGCCAGCAGCTCGCCCGCTAGCGGGAGGACCCCCTACAATGAGCAGTTCTTC
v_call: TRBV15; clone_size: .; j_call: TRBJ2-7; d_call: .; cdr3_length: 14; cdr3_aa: CATSRDKATYEQYF; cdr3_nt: TGTGCCACCAGCAGAGATAAGGCCACCTACGAGCAGTACTTC
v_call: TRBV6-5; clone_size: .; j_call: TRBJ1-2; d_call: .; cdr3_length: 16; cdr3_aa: CASSYSNGVGNYGYTF; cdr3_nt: TGTGCCAGCAGTTACTCGAACGGTGTAGGGAACTATGGCTACACCTTC
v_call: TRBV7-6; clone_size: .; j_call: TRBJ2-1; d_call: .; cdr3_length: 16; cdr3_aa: CASSLVGAGWRNEQFF; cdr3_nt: TGTGCCAGCAGCTTAGTTGGGGCGGGATGGCGCAATGAGCAGTTCTTC
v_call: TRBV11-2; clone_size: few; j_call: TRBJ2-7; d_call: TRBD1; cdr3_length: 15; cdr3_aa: CASSHSTGGPYEQYF; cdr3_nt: TGTGCCAGCAGCCATTCGACAGGGGGTCCCTACGAGCAGTACTTC
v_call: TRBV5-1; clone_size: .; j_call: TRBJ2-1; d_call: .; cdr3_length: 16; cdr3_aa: CASSLDPSTSYNEQFF; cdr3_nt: TGCGCCAGCAGCTTGGACCCCTCTACGTCCTACAATGAGCAGTTCTTC
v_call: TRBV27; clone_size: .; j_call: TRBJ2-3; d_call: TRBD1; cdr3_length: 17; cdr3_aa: CASSFSPGTGITDTQYF; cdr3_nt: TGTGCCAGCAGTTTCTCCCCTGGGACAGGAATCACAGATACGCAGTATTTT
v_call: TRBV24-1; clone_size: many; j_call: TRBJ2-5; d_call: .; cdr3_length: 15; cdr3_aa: CATSDPRATKETQYF; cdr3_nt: TGTGCCACCAGTGATCCACGGGCCACGAAAGAGACCCAGTACTTC
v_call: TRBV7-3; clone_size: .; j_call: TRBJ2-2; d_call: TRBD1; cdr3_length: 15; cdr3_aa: CSSSRTGGVTGELFF; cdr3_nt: TGTTCCAGCAGCCGTACAGGGGGAGTCACCGGGGAGCTGTTTTTT
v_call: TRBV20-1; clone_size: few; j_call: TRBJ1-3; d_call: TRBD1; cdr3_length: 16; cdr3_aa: CSARASGTGSGNTIYF; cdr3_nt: TGCAGTGCTAGAGCTTCCGGGACAGGCTCTGGAAACACCATATATTTT
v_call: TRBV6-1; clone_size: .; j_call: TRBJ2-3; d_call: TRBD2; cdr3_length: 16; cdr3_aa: CASSAPTSGRTDTQYF; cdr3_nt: TGTGCCAGCAGTGCCCCTACTAGCGGGAGGACAGATACGCAGTATTTT
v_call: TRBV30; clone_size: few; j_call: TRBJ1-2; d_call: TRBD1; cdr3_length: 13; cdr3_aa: CASRTGGVYGYTF; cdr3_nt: TGTGCCTCCCGAACAGGGGGAGTCTATGGCTACACCTTC
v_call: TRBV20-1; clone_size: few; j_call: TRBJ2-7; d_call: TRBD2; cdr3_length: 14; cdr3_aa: CSARATSGRSEQYF; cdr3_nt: TGCAGTGCTAGGGCGACTAGCGGGAGAAGCGAGCAGTACTTC
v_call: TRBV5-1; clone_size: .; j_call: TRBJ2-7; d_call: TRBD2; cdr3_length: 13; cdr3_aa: CASSWDYTYEQYF; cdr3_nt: TGCGCCAGCAGTTGGGACTATACCTACGAGCAGTACTTC
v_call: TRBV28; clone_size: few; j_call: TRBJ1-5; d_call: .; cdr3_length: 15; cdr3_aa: CASSLRLIPGQPQHF; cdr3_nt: TGTGCCAGCAGTTTGCGTTTAATCCCCGGTCAGCCCCAGCATTTT
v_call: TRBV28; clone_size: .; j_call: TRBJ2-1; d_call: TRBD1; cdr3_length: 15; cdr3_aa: CASRGTESSYNEQFF; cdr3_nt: TGTGCCAGCAGGGGGACAGAGAGCTCCTACAATGAGCAGTTCTTC
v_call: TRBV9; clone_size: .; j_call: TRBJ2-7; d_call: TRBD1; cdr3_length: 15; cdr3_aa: CASSPRTGTGYEQYF; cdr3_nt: TGTGCCAGCAGCCCCCGGACAGGGACGGGCTACGAGCAGTACTTC
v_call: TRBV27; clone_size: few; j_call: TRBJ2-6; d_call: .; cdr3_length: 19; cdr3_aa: CASSRPVLLSPGGANVLTF; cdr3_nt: TGTGCCAGCAGCCGCCCTGTCCTGCTATCGCCGGGAGGGGCCAACGTCCTGACTTTC
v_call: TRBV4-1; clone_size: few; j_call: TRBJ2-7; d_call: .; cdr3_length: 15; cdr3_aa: CASSQEINGFYEQYF; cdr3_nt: TGCGCCAGCAGCCAAGAGATTAACGGGTTCTACGAGCAGTACTTC
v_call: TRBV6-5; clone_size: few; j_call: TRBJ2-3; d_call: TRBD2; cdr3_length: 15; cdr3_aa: CASRPGLAVTDTQYF; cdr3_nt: TGTGCCAGCAGGCCGGGACTAGCGGTCACAGATACGCAGTATTTT
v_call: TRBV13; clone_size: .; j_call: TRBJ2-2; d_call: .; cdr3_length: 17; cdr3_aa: CASSLGLRTLNTGELFF; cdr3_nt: TGTGCCAGCAGCTTAGGGTTACGGACACTTAACACCGGGGAGCTGTTTTTT
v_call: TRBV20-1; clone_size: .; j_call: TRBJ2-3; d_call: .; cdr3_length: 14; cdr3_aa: CSARRDARADTQYF; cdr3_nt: TGCAGTGCTAGAAGAGATGCTCGCGCAGATACGCAGTATTTT
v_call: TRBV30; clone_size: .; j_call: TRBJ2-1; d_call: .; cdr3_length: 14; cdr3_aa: CAWNQGGPYNEQFF; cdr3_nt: TGTGCCTGGAACCAAGGGGGTCCCTACAATGAGCAGTTCTTC
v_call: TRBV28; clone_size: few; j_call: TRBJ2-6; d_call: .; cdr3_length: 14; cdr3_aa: CASKDRSGANVLTF; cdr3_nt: TGTGCCAGCAAAGATCGCTCTGGGGCCAACGTCCTGACTTTC
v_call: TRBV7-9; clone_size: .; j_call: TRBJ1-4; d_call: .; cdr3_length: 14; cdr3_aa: CASSLGPTREKLFF; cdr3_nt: TGTGCCAGCAGCTTAGGCCCGACCCGTGAAAAACTGTTTTTT
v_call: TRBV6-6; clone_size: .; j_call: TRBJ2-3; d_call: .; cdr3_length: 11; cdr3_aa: CASGTSDTQYF; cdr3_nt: TGTGCCAGCGGCACCTCGGATACGCAGTATTTT
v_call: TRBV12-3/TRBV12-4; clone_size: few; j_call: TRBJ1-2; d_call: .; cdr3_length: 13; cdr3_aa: CASGGGTVYGYTF; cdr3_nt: TGTGCCAGCGGAGGGGGAACGGTTTATGGCTACACCTTC
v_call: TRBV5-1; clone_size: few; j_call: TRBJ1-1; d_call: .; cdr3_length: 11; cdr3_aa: CASSLLGEAFF; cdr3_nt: TGCGCCAGCAGCTTGTTGGGCGAAGCTTTCTTT
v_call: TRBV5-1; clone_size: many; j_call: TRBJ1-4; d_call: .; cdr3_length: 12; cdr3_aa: CASSKGDEKLFF; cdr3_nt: TGCGCCAGCAGCAAGGGGGACGAAAAACTGTTTTTT
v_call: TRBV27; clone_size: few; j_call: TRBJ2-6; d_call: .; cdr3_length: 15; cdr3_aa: CASSPVAGGANVLTF; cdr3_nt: TGTGCCAGCAGTCCAGTTGCGGGAGGGGCCAACGTCCTGACTTTC
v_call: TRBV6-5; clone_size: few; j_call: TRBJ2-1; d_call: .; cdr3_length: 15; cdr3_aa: CASSSNRVTYNEQFF; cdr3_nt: TGTGCCAGCAGTTCCAACAGGGTAACCTACAATGAGCAGTTCTTC
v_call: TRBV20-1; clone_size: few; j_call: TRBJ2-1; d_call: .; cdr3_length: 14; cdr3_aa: CSAFGTLLYNEQFF; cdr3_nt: TGCAGTGCCTTCGGGACACTCCTCTACAATGAGCAGTTCTTC
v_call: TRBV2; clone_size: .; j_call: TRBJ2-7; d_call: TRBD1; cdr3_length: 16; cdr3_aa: CASTHPQGAGGHEQYF; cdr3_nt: TGTGCCAGCACCCATCCCCAGGGAGCAGGGGGCCACGAGCAGTACTTC
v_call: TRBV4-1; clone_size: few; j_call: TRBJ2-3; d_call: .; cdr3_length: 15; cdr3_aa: CASSHMTTAADTQYF; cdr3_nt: TGCGCCAGCAGCCATATGACAACGGCGGCAGATACGCAGTATTTT
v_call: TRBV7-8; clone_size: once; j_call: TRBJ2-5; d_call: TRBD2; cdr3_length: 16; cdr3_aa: CASSGTSGRAEETQYF; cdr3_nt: TGTGCCAGCAGCGGGACTAGCGGGAGGGCCGAAGAGACCCAGTACTTC
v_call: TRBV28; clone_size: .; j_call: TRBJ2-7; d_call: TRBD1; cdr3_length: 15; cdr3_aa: CASSSIQGRPYEQYF; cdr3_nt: TGTGCCAGCAGTTCTATACAGGGGCGCCCCTACGAGCAGTACTTC
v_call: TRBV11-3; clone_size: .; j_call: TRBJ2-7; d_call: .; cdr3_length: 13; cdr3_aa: CASSFDRPYEQYF; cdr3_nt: TGTGCCAGCAGCTTCGACAGGCCCTACGAGCAGTACTTC
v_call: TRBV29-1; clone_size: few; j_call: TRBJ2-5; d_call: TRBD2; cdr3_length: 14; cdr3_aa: CSVVGLAGAKTQYF; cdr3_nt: TGCAGCGTGGTGGGACTAGCGGGAGCCAAGACCCAGTACTTC
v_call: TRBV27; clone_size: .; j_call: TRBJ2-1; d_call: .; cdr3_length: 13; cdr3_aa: CASSFLLEDEQFF; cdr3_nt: TGTGCCAGCAGTTTCCTTCTCGAGGATGAGCAGTTCTTC
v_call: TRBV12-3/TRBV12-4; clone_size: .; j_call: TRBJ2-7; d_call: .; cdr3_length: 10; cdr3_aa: CASAGVTQYF; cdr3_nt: TGTGCCAGCGCAGGGGTGACGCAGTACTTC
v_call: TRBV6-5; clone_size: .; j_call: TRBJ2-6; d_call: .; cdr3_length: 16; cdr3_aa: CASSYSPGSGANVLTF; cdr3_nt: TGTGCCAGCAGTTACTCCCCAGGGTCTGGGGCCAACGTCCTGACTTTC
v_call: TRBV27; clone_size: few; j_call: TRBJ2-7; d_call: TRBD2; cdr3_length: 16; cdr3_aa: CASSFSGTNSYNEQYF; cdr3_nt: TGTGCCAGCAGTTTCTCCGGGACTAACTCCTACAATGAGCAGTACTTC
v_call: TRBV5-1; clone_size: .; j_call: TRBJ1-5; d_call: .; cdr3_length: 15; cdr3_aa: CASSLEAEGGGPQHF; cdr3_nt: TGCGCCAGCAGCTTGGAGGCTGAGGGTGGAGGGCCCCAGCATTTT
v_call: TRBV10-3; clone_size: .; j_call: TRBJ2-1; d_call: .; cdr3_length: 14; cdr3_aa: CAIRNGLLDNEQFF; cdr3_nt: TGTGCCATCAGGAACGGGCTCTTGGACAATGAGCAGTTCTTC
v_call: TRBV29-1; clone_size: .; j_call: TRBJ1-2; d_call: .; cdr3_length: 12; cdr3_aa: CSVPAGSYGYTF; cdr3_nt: TGCAGCGTCCCCGCAGGGAGCTATGGCTACACCTTC
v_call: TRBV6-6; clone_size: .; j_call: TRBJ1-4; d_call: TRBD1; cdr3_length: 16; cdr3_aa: CASSYSNTGANEKLFF; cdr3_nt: TGTGCCAGCAGTTACTCAAATACAGGGGCAAATGAAAAACTGTTTTTT